This T cell receptor (beta chain) was obtained from a study of blood T cells in healthy people across ages. Study results and caveats: Diversity estimated from one million T cells was considered an underestimate. Possibly, changes in expanded clonotypes were confounded because donor CMV status was unknown.

Per germline, CDR1 MNHEY and CDR2 SVGAGI. The CDR3 runs 16 residues. Concerning this clonotype: As yet, its antigen is unknown. Germline is not matched at one junction end, which may reflect a read error.

Using a J-beta primer mix together with a sample-barcoded 5' primer, a second PCR was run for roughly 7 to 11 cycles. From the 5' RACE reads, TCRdb called clonotypes with MiXCR, one entry per CDR3 protein. Here the sample spans 1.5 million or so distinct CDR3 sequences, 35% to 45% being singletons. The rearrangement links TRBV6-5 to TRBJ1-1, with TRBD1 as a possible D gene (6 bases). The sample was blood. This receptor was identified in a woman younger than 30 in good health. The CDR3 region is CASTRGARDMNAEAFF. CDR3 coding DNA: TGTGCCAGCACCCGAGGCGCGCGGGACATGAACGCTGAAGCTTTCTTT.